The rows below give T cell receptor beta chains drawn from one sample of a study of OX40 agonist ivuxolimab in advanced cancers. Method: immunoSEQ multiplex PCR; TCRdb's copy keeps in-frame clones and lacks some. The sample yields roughly 48,000 clones, roughly 84% seen once. The input for sequencing was CD4+ or CD8+ T cells sorted from blood, taken in a trial of the OX40 agonist ivuxolimab. These receptors came from an adult with an advanced solid tumor such as melanoma, head and neck, liver or kidney cancer. CDR3s include the opening cysteine and the closing phenylalanine or tryptophan. The order of the fields is J gene, V gene, CDR3 protein.

TRBJ2-3,TRBV29-1,CSVGTSGTDTQYF
.,TRBV4-3,CASSQYRATYEQYF
TRBJ2-3,TRBV7-9,CASSPADGRLTDTQYF
TRBJ2-5,TRBV11-1,CASSLEGETQYF
TRBJ2-7,TRBV2,CASSEGATGVQYF
TRBJ1-6,TRBV6-6,CASSRGQGVNSPLHF
TRBJ2-7,TRBV1,CTSSQEPGGYYEQYF
TRBJ2-6,TRBV30,CAWSNRLALAGANVLTF
TRBJ1-3,TRBV9,CASSVAGDKGSGNTIYF
TRBJ2-7,TRBV6-1,CASSEVWAGTGALEQYF
TRBJ2-5,TRBV5-6,CASSALLAGGRETQYF
TRBJ2-2,TRBV5-4,CASSPGRANTGELFF
TRBJ2-2,TRBV5-1,CASSFKAGGPTGELFF
TRBJ1-2,TRBV15,CATSRDRDGLYGYTF
TRBJ2-1,TRBV5-8,CASSLRYEAAEQFF
TRBJ2-5,TRBV11-3,CASGRGTGEAQYF
TRBJ2-7,TRBV6-1,CASSPLGGAAYEQYF
TRBJ1-5,TRBV4-2,CASSLTGDQPQHF
TRBJ2-3,TRBV5-6,CASSWGLAGGPGDTQYF
TRBJ2-5,TRBV29-1,CSVRTSGQETQYF
TRBJ2-7,TRBV18,CASSTTTTYEQYF
TRBJ1-2,TRBV27,CASSRRQGYGYTF
TRBJ1-6,TRBV27,CASSSLRNRAGSPLHF
TRBJ2-7,TRBV27,CASSPNLLSDEQYF
.,TRBV2,CASITATPGLASNEQYF
TRBJ2-5,TRBV30,CAWSLSGRYQETQYF
TRBJ1-4,TRBV18,CASSPQGPTNEKLFF
TRBJ2-3,TRBV7-2,CASSSGLAGDTQYF
TRBJ2-1,TRBV7-2,CASSYNEQFF
TRBJ1-4,TRBV5-1,CASSRDRATNEKLFF
TRBJ1-4,TRBV28,CASRVWGATNEKLFF
TRBJ2-4,TRBV5-6,CASSLITGADIQYF
TRBJ1-6,TRBV5-4,CASSWTGNSPLHF
TRBJ2-3,TRBV7-6,CASSYRATSLGDTQYF
TRBJ2-7,TRBV9,CASSVGGTALHEQYF
TRBJ1-1,TRBV19,CASSIGGGETTEAFF
TRBJ2-6,TRBV5-1,CASSLEGGPGANVLTF
TRBJ2-2,TRBV11-3,CASSLGNDENTGELFF
TRBJ1-2,TRBV30,CAWSVGTANYGYTF
TRBJ2-7,TRBV10-3,CAISEPDRSYEQYF
TRBJ2-4,TRBV27,CASSGAGIGKNIQYF
TRBJ2-7,TRBV19,CASSTGDYEQYF
TRBJ1-4,TRBV19,CASLRGAADGKLFF
TRBJ1-1,TRBV7-8,CASSLAVGSAGVLAFF
TRBJ1-1,TRBV28,CASSTSGGNTEAFF
TRBJ1-5,TRBV11-2,CASSLGSGRNQPQHF
TRBJ1-2,TRBV6-5,CASSRTGPNYGYTF
TRBJ2-2,TRBV9,CASSVGLVYGTGELFF
TRBJ1-2,TRBV29-1,CSVLQGSGYTF
TRBJ1-5,TRBV2,CASNGQADQPQHF
TRBJ2-7,TRBV5-1,CASSLGPGKQYF
TRBJ1-5,TRBV27,CASSLSGLPRRQPQHF
TRBJ2-6,TRBV6-1,CASSEFNTANPSGANVLTF
TRBJ2-7,TRBV28,CASSFMTGRGNSSYEQYF
TRBJ2-7,TRBV7-8,CASSRPTAGYEQYF
TRBJ2-5,TRBV27,CASSSLTSGIGETQYF
TRBJ2-3,TRBV11-1,CASSPYVGGRTDTQYF
TRBJ1-5,TRBV9,CASSVAYSNQPQHF
TRBJ1-4,TRBV4-3,CASSQGDSPNEKLFF
TRBJ1-1,TRBV19,CASSRGRNEAFF